This T cell receptor (beta chain) comes out of a study of blood T cell repertoires in COVID-19. Study information: Sites in the United States, Italy and Spain provided acute and convalescent COVID-19 samples. Sample material is recorded as cDNA or gDNA derived from T cells, B-cell-depleted T cells, or PBMCs.

Original methodology: For nucleated cells, counts were estimated from reference gene primer amplification. Repertoires were generated with immunoSEQ multiplex PCR, while TCRdb's copy carries only in-frame clones and drops some. V and J calls and clone size are copied from that table; D and trimming were computed from the DNA. There are some 170,000 clones in the sample; 80% to 90% occur only once, and about 1.6% lies in the top ten. With 1 base clipped from V and 8 bases from J, the junction kept 7 bases outside the gene matches. The length of the CDR3 is 15 residues. CDR1 is MNHNS and CDR2 is SASEGT in the germline V gene.

The chain joins TRBV6-1 to TRBJ2-1; 8 bases are shared with TRBD2. Sequences were obtained from peripheral blood. This sequence originates from a woman aged 50 to 65 with acute or convalescent COVID-19. The CDR3 DNA is TGTGCCAGCAGTGAAGTCAGGACTAGCATCGATGAGCAGTTCTTC. Translated: CASSEVRTSIDEQFF.